The 8 T cell receptor beta chains given below trace back to one sample, sequenced in a study of T cell responses to AZD1222 COVID-19 vaccine (dated by TCRdb to 2020 to 2022). The time point label for this specimen denotes: baseline before first vaccination. The protocol used for the library was the immunoSEQ multiplex PCR assay. The table comes from immuneACCESS by way of TCRdb, which keeps in-frame sequences with V and J called. Part of the clones is missing from these tables; in studies checked, under half for an unresolved V gene and the rest for unknown reasons. The sample table records over 100,000 clones; just under 90% of these occur just once. Jointly, the top ten make up approximately 12% of the sample. Sequenced here: peripheral blood, sampled on day 0 of AZD1222 vaccination. The receptors stem from an adult in good health.

The V call is TRBV24-1, the J call TRBJ2-2, with D perhaps TRBD1 (6 bases). The CDR3 has 18 amino acids. Germline V gene data show CDR1 as KGHDR and CDR2 as SFDVKD. Deletions cut 1 base from V and 2 bases from J, with 16 bases between. As DNA, the CDR3 is TGTGCCACCAGTGATTTTTACAATATGGGACAAAACACCGGGGAGCTGTTTTTT. It encodes CATSDFYNMGQNTGELFF.

V is TRBV2 and J is TRBJ1-1, with a tentative D call TRBD1 (6 bases). V was shortened by 2 bases and J by 0 bases, with 13 bases between the two germline ends. CDR1 and CDR2 (germline): SNHLY, FYNNEI. CDR3 size: 16 residues. The CDR3 DNA reads TGTGCCAGCAGTGAATCCCAAGGGGGGATGAACACTGAAGCTTTCTTT. This encodes CASSESQGGMNTEAFF.

V usage is TRBV5-4 and J usage is TRBJ2-3; TRBD2 matches 8 bases. The CDR3 has 19 amino acids. CDR1 SGHNT and CDR2 YYREEE come from the germline V gene (reference sequence). V shed 0 bases and J 0 bases; nucleotides not matched to a gene: 12. This CDR3 reads CASSLGPTGGGWSTDTQYF. The DNA of the CDR3 is TGTGCCAGCAGCTTGGGCCCCACCGGGGGGGGATGGAGCACAGATACGCAGTATTTT.

This clone was counted once. The V call is TRBV2, the J call TRBJ1-1; no clear D gene. Germline assignment: CDR1 SNHLY and CDR2 FYNNEI. The V end was cut by 6 bases, the J end by 1 base, with 24 bases between. This CDR3 comprises 18 residues. The CDR3 loop reads CASSPPPGRVLPNTEAFF. The CDR3 bases are TGTGCCAGCAGCCCCCCCCCTGGGCGCGTCCTGCCGAACACTGAAGCTTTCTTT.

The chain is built from TRBV5-1 and TRBJ2-3; D is undetermined. CDR1 and CDR2 from the germline V gene are SGHRS and YFSETQ. This CDR3 has 16 residues. V was trimmed by 4 bases and J by 1 base, leaving 16 bases between them. DNA for the CDR3: TGCGCCAGCAGCACCACGGGCCCTCAGGGCACAGATACGCAGTATTTT. This sequence encodes CASSTTGPQGTDTQYF.

This clone was seen only once. V and J are TRBV18 and TRBJ2-3; 8 bases are shared with TRBD1. J gave up 3 bases and V 6 bases, and 8 bases lay outside the gene matches. In germline, CDR1 is KGHSH, CDR2 LQKENI. This CDR3 has 15 amino acids. This CDR3 reads CASSPGTGPTDTQYF. The CDR3 coding sequence is TGTGCCAGCTCCCCCGGGACAGGCCCGACAGATACGCAGTATTTT.

The chain couples TRBV7-9 to TRBJ2-7; 7 bases match TRBD1. The CDR3 has 11 amino acids. Trimming at V came to 4 bases and at J to 12 bases, leaving 6 bases not matched to a gene. Germline CDR1 is SEHNR and CDR2 is FQNEAQ (reference sequence). Written as DNA, the CDR3 is TGTGCCAGCAGCTCGACAGGGCGGCGGTACTTC. Protein sequence: CASSSTGRRYF.

Points on this clone: The germline gene is not matched at one end of the junction; a read error may be the cause. The CDR3 sequence: CASSQRQGTELRIF. CDR3 sequence (DNA): TGTGCCAGCAGCCAACGACAGGGGACCGAACTAAGGATCTTC. This chain connects TRBV7-9 to TRBJ2-1; 8 bases match TRBD1. Germline V gives CDR1 SEHNR, CDR2 FQNEAQ (reference sequence). The CDR3 extends over 14 amino acids.